This T cell receptor beta chain was retrieved from a study of T cell repertoires in cytomegalovirus infection (dated by TCRdb to between 2018 and 2021). Regarding the study in general: The HLA type of each donor mattered for the analysis, because public TCR beta signatures pointed to carriage of CMV infection along with the matching HLA type.

The research as a whole found: In both this cohort and an independent cohort of approximately 350 donors, the cumulative frequency of public TCR beta family members distinguished carriers of CMV infection plus the relevant HLA type. The ex vivo response was dominated by HLA-C-restricted CMV-specific TCR beta clonotypes, which also provided the single most frequent clonotype in two of eight donors.

The germline V gene specifies SQVTM as CDR1 and ANQGSEA as CDR2. V was cut back by 3 bases and J by 1 base, leaving a gap of 19 bases between them. From its cysteine to its phenylalanine, the CDR3 spans 17 amino acids. Here the CDR3 DNA is all that survives: 51 bases in frame from base 1. Turning to this clonotype: No antigen is known for it. No clone much larger than this one lies a single base away; base qualities are absent.

Sequencing took place on an Illumina HiSeq 1500. TCRdb trimmed public reads at Q25 via fastp, called clones via MiXCR and kept in-frame beta chains. Identical CDR3 proteins give one entry, which carries the most common genes and DNA. Within this sample are around 120,000 distinct CDR3 sequences, with 20% to 30% of them counted one time only. The ten largest clones capture 30% to 40% of the sample. The clonotype comes from a human donor in good health (CMV status not recorded). Some clones in this sample may be carry-over from other donors' samples. Specimen: PBMCs, sequenced either directly or after in vitro stimulation (not recorded which). The V and J segments used are TRBV29-1 and TRBJ2-1; the D gene is perhaps TRBD1 or TRBD2, each of them matching over 5 bases. DNA sequence: TGCAGCGTTGATGGGGTAGAAGCGGACAATTCCTACAATGAGCAGTTCTTC. Translated, this gives CSVDGVEADNSYNEQFF.